This passage covers 27 T cell receptor beta chains from one sample sequenced in a study of graft-versus-host responses after intestinal transplantation. Sequenced by immunoSEQ multiplex PCR; TCRdb stores in-frame clones only, minus some. The sample has tens of thousands of clones; about 93% are singletons. These TCRs are of unknown antigen specificity. Sample: unstimulated CD8+ T cells sorted from spleen or lymph node cells, taken before transplant. All receptors come from a human donor who was the organ donor for an intestinal transplant.

V usage is TRBV5-4 and J usage is TRBJ2-1, with 12 nucleotides matching TRBD2. Trimming at V came to 3 bases and at J to 1 base, leaving 2 bases not matched to a gene. The length of the CDR3 is 16 residues. Germline lookup yields CDR1 SGHNT and CDR2 YYREEE (reference sequence). The CDR3 DNA reads as TGTGCCAGCAGCTCGGGACTAGCGGGTTCCTACAATGAGCAGTTCTTC. It translates to CASSSGLAGSYNEQFF.

The chain recombines TRBV6-5 with TRBJ2-2, with D perhaps matching TRBD1 (6 bases). Germline values: CDR1 MNHEY, CDR2 SVGAGI. The germline V and J ends were trimmed by 7 bases and 6 bases, with 12 bases remaining between them. This CDR3 spans 13 amino acids. The DNA of the CDR3 is TGTGCCAGCACCGTAACAGGGTCCGGGGAGCTGTTTTTT. Its translation is CASTVTGSGELFF.

The chain links TRBV18 to TRBJ2-7; 7 bases map to TRBD1. Trimming cost V 4 bases and J 3 bases; bases outside gene matches: 9. Germline CDR1 KGHSH, CDR2 LQKENI. The CDR3 loop spans 15 amino acids. For the CDR3, the DNA is TGTGCCAGCTCACAGACCGGGACAGAAGTCTACGAGCAGTACTTC. It codes for CASSQTGTEVYEQYF.

This clone is a singleton in its sample. This chain links TRBV9 with TRBJ1-5; 7 bases align to TRBD1. The CDR3 covers 14 residues. Germline loops: CDR1 SGDLS, CDR2 YYNGEE. J was trimmed by 7 bases and V by 0 bases; bases with no gene match: 4. DNA of the CDR3: TGTGCCAGCAGCGTAGGGCCAGGGGGACAGCCCCAGCATTTT. It is translated as CASSVGPGGQPQHF. The variable domain in full, completed from reference TRBV9 and TRBJ1-5, reads DSGVTQTPKHLITATGQRVTLRCSPRSGDLSVYWYQQSLDQGLQFLIQYYNGEERAKGNILERFSAQQFPDLHSELNLSSLELGDSALYFCASSVGPGGQPQHFGDGTRLSIL.

The V and J genes are TRBV5-4 and TRBJ1-2; TRBD1 matches 7 bases. V dropped 3 bases and J dropped 12; count of bases not matched to a gene: 8. CDR3 size: 12 residues. Germline assignment: CDR1 SGHNT and CDR2 YYREEE (reference sequence). CDR3 DNA: TGTGCCAGCAGCTCCGGGACAGCGTTAAACACCTTC. Protein product: CASSSGTALNTF.

The chain joins TRBV7-9 to TRBJ2-5; weak D call: TRBD1 (6 bases). CDR1 is SEHNR and CDR2 is FQNEAQ in the germline V gene (reference sequence). CDR3 length: 14 amino acids. The germline V and J ends were trimmed by 1 base and 4 bases, with 10 bases remaining between them. CDR3 region: CASSLVSRGETQYF. Written as DNA, the CDR3 is TGTGCCAGCAGCTTAGTGAGCAGGGGAGAGACCCAGTACTTC.

CDR3 DNA sequence: TGTGCCAGTAGTATAGATCTCGGGCAGCCCCAGCATTTT. Amino acid sequence: CASSIDLGQPQHF. The rearrangement links TRBV19 to TRBJ1-5, with no clear D. This CDR3 region has 13 residues. Germline V gives CDR1 LNHDA, CDR2 SQIVND (reference sequence). V lost 0 bases and J lost 7, with 7 bases in between.

This clone was counted between two and nine times. The rearrangement uses TRBV27 and TRBJ2-7; D call uncertain. Trimming took 5 bases from V and 2 from J, leaving 10 bases between them. Germline V CDR1 and CDR2: MNHEY, SMNVEV (reference sequence). CDR3 size: 13 residues. CDR3: CASSPSRAYEQYF. The CDR3 region has the DNA TGTGCCAGCAGTCCCTCCCGGGCCTACGAGCAGTACTTC.

The chain combines TRBV27 with TRBJ1-6; possibly TRBD1 for D (5 bases). The V gene lost 7 bases and the J gene lost 0 bases, with 10 bases spanning the gap. The CDR3 spans 15 residues. Germline assignment: CDR1 MNHEY and CDR2 SMNVEV (reference sequence). The CDR3 DNA reads TGTGCCAGCAATCCAGGGAACTCCTATAATTCACCCCTCCACTTT. This codes for CASNPGNSYNSPLHF.

V gene TRBV5-8 combines with J gene TRBJ2-3, with no clear D. The CDR3 extends over 16 amino acids. With 4 bases removed from V and 2 bases from J, the gap between germline ends came to 17 bases. Germline values: CDR1 SGHTS, CDR2 YDEGEE. The CDR3 coding sequence is TGTGCCAGCAGCCACAGAGCTTTCGGCGTCACAGATACGCAGTATTTT. Translation: CASSHRAFGVTDTQYF.

The CDR3 coding sequence is TGTGCCAGCAGCCCCCACGGGGGTAGCGTGGGGACCCAGTACTTC. It translates to CASSPHGGSVGTQYF. The chain couples TRBV7-2 to TRBJ2-5, with D possibly matching TRBD2 (6 bases). The germline gives CDR1 SGHTA, CDR2 FQGNSA. CDR3 size: 15 residues. Trimming left V 5 bases short and J 7 bases short, with 20 bases between.

The chain employs TRBV29-1 and TRBJ1-1; D gene ambiguous. The CDR3 is made up of 12 amino acids. V lost 5 bases and J 0 bases, leaving 7 bases between the germline ends. CDR1 SQVTM and CDR2 ANQGSEA come from the germline V gene. CDR3 bases: TGCAGCGTTCGACTATTGAACACTGAAGCTTTCTTT. Translation: CSVRLLNTEAFF.

V usage is TRBV4-1 and J usage is TRBJ1-2, with 8 bases lining up with TRBD1. V lost 4 bases, J lost 4 bases, and 2 bases stayed unmatched. The germline CDR1 and CDR2 sequences are MGHRA and YSYEKL. This CDR3 has 13 amino acids. CDR3 nucleotide sequence: TGCGCCAGCAGCCTAACAGGGGGCTATGGCTACACCTTC. Encoded protein: CASSLTGGYGYTF.

The sample holds a few counts of this clone. The chain recombines TRBV6-6 with TRBJ2-7, with 7 bases identical to TRBD2. J was trimmed by 4 bases and V by 10 bases; bases with no gene match: 4. CDR3 length: 11 amino acids. From germline, CDR1 is MNHNY and CDR2 SVGAGI (reference sequence). The CDR3 loop is CATYGGYEQYF. The CDR3 bases are TGTGCCACCTACGGGGGGTACGAGCAGTACTTC.

The chain uses TRBV10-2 and TRBJ2-1, with TRBD2 matching 13 bases. The CDR3 spans 20 residues. The V and J ends lost 6 bases and 3 bases, in that order; junction bases with no gene match: 17. Germline V gives CDR1 WSHSY, CDR2 SAAADI. The CDR3 DNA reads as TGCGCCAGCAGAGACCCGGGACTAGCGGGACCCAGATCCTTCTACAATGAGCAGTTCTTC. Its protein is CASRDPGLAGPRSFYNEQFF.

The chain links TRBV2 to TRBJ2-1, with TRBD1 identical over 11 bases. The CDR3 consists of 15 residues. In germline, CDR1 is SNHLY, CDR2 FYNNEI. The V gene end was trimmed by 6 bases and the J gene end by 6 bases; junction bases not matched to a gene: 7. The CDR3 spells CASRNRDRGSNEQFF. The CDR3, as DNA: TGTGCCAGCAGGAACCGGGACAGGGGGAGCAATGAGCAGTTCTTC.

The chain recombines TRBV4-1 with TRBJ2-1; TRBD2 agrees at 7 bases. The V segment lost 1 base and the J segment 9 bases; nucleotides outside the gene matches: 9. The CDR3 is 15 residues long. Germline V gives CDR1 MGHRA, CDR2 YSYEKL. The CDR3 here is CASSQVRGEAGEQFF. CDR3 bases: TGCGCCAGCAGCCAAGTCCGGGGGGAGGCGGGTGAGCAGTTCTTC.

This clone has only one observation. The chain joins TRBV11-3 to TRBJ2-5, with D possibly TRBD1 on 5 matching bases. Germline CDR1 reads SGHNT; CDR2 reads YENEEA. V was shortened by 5 bases and J by 3 bases, with 16 bases between the two germline ends. CDR3 size: 15 residues. The CDR3, as DNA: TGTGCCAGCAGCCCAGCCCTGTCAGGGAAAGAGACCCAGTACTTC. Translated: CASSPALSGKETQYF.

The gene calls are TRBV6-5 and TRBJ2-2; D possibly corresponds to TRBD2 (5 bases). The CDR3 is made up of 14 amino acids. Trimming shortened V by 7 bases and J by 4 bases, and 13 bases separated the two germline ends. Germline CDR1 and CDR2: MNHEY and SVGAGI. Written as DNA, the CDR3 is TGTGCCAGCAATCCTACAGCGGCCACCGGGGAGCTGTTTTTT. It translates to CASNPTAATGELFF.

The chain has TRBV27 and TRBJ2-7, with 12 bases lining up with TRBD2. Trimming removed 5 bases from V and 3 bases from J; junction bases left unmatched: 14. CDR1 and CDR2 (germline): MNHEY, SMNVEV (reference sequence). The CDR3 contains 18 residues. The CDR3 loop reads CASSLLTSGSGEYYEQYF. The CDR3 DNA sequence: TGTGCCAGCAGTCTTCTGACTAGCGGGAGTGGAGAGTACTACGAGCAGTACTTC.

The chain combines TRBV20-1 with TRBJ2-7; D is ambiguous. Germline values: CDR1 DFQATT, CDR2 SNEGSKA (reference sequence). The CDR3 consists of 11 residues. V gave up 6 bases and J gave up 4 bases, with 10 bases separating them. The CDR3 coding sequence is TGCAGTGCCCCGGTCGATTACGAGCAGTACTTC. This gives the protein CSAPVDYEQYF.

The genes are TRBV5-6 and TRBJ1-2; no clear D gene. The CDR3 length is 14 residues. The V gene's germline CDR1 is SGHDT and CDR2 YYEEEE. V was cut by 0 bases and J by 4 bases, with 10 bases left in between. The CDR3 is CASSLEVTSYGYTF. Here the CDR3 DNA reads TGTGCCAGCAGCTTGGAAGTCACCAGCTATGGCTACACCTTC.

V and J are TRBV6-5 and TRBJ2-2; 13 bases fit TRBD2. CDR1 and CDR2 from the germline V gene are MNHEY and SVGAGI. There are 15 residues in the CDR3. V dropped 6 bases and J dropped 7; count of bases not matched to a gene: 5. DNA of the CDR3: TGTGCCAGCAGGGGACTAGCGGGATCGGTCGGGGAGCTGTTTTTT. It specifies CASRGLAGSVGELFF.

The chain employs TRBV19 and TRBJ1-1; tentative D call: TRBD1 (6 bases). The germline V gene encodes CDR1 LNHDA and CDR2 SQIVND (reference sequence). The V gene lost 3 bases and the J gene lost 4 bases, with 9 bases spanning the gap. This CDR3 is built from 13 residues. The chain's CDR3 is CASSMGGPTEAFF. In DNA form, the CDR3 reads TGTGCCAGTAGTATGGGGGGGCCCACTGAAGCTTTCTTT.

This rearrangement joins TRBV25-1 to TRBJ1-2; D unresolved. The germline CDR1 and CDR2 sequences are MGHDK and SYGVNS. Trimming pared 0 bases from V and 4 bases from J, leaving 9 bases between. This CDR3 is built from 14 residues. The CDR3 loop is CASSEYYSPYGYTF. Written as DNA, the CDR3 is TGTGCCAGCAGTGAATATTACAGCCCCTATGGCTACACCTTC.

The chain recombines TRBV28 with TRBJ2-7; the D gene is possibly TRBD2 (6 bases). The CDR3 contains 15 residues. CDR1 MDHEN and CDR2 SYDVKM come from the germline V gene. The CDR3 sequence: CACGRPGDYLYEQYF. The DNA of the CDR3 is TGTGCTTGCGGACGCCCGGGAGATTACCTCTACGAGCAGTACTTC.

The genes are TRBV7-3 and TRBJ2-3; possibly TRBD2 for D (5 bases). CDR1 and CDR2 (germline): SGHTA, FQGTGA. The CDR3 runs to 17 residues. V was pared by 1 base and J by 4 bases, with 18 bases between. Here the CDR3 DNA reads TGTGCCAGCAGCTTAATTGGAGGAAGACCCAATCCAGATACGCAGTATTTT. Translating gives CASSLIGGRPNPDTQYF. Variable domain in full (rest from reference TRBV7-3 and TRBJ2-3): GAGVSQTPSNKVTEKGKYVELRCDPISGHTALYWYRQSLGQGPEFLIYFQGTGAADDSGLPNDRFFAVRPEGSVSTLKIQRTERGDSAVYLCASSLIGGRPNPDTQYFGPGTRLTVL.